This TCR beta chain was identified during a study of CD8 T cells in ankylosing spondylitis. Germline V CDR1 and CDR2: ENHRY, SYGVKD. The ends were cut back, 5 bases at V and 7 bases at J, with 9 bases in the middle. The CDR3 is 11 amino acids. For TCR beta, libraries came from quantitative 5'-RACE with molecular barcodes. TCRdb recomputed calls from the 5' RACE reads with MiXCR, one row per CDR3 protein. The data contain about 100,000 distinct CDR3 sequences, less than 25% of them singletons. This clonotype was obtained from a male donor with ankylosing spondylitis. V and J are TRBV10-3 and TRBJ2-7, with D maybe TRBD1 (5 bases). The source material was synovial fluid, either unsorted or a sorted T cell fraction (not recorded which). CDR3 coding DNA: TGTGCCATCAGTCTGGACACTGAGCAGTACTTC. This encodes CAISLDTEQYF.